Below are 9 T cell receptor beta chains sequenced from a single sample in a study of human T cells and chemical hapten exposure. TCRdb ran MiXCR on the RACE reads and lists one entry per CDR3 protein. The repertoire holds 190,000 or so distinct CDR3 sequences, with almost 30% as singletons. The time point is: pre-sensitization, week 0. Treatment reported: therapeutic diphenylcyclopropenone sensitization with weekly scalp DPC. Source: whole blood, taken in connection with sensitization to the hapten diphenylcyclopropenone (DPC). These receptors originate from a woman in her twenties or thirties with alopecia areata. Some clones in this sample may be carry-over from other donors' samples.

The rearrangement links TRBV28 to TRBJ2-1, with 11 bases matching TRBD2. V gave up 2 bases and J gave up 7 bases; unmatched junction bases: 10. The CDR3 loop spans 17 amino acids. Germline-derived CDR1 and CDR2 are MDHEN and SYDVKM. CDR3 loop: CASSLGASGGIVNEQFF. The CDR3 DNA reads TGTGCCAGCAGTTTAGGGGCTAGCGGGGGGATCGTTAATGAGCAGTTCTTC.

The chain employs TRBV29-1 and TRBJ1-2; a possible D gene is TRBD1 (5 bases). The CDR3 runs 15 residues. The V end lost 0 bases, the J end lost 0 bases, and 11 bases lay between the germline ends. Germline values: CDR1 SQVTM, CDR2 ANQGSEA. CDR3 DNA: TGCAGCGTTGAAGATAGGACACAACCTAACTATGGCTACACCTTC. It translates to CSVEDRTQPNYGYTF.

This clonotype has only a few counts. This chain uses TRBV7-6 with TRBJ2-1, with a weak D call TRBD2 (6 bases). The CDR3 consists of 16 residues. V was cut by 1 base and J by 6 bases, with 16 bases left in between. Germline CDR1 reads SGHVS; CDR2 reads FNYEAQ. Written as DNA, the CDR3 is TGTGCCAGCAGCTTAGAGGGCTGGGTCGGGGGCAATGAGCAGTTCTTC. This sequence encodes CASSLEGWVGGNEQFF.

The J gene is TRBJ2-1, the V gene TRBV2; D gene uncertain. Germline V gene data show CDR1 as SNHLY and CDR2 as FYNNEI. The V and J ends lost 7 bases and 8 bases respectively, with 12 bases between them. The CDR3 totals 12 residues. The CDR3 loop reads CASKSSSHEQFF. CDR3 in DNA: TGTGCCAGCAAATCCTCTAGTCATGAGCAGTTCTTC. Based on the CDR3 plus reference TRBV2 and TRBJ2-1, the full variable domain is EPEVTQTPSHQVTQMGQEVILRCVPISNHLYFYWYRQILGQKVEFLVSFYNNEISEKSEIFDDQFSVERPDGSNFTLKIRSTKLEDSAMYFCASKSSSHEQFFGPGTRLTVL.

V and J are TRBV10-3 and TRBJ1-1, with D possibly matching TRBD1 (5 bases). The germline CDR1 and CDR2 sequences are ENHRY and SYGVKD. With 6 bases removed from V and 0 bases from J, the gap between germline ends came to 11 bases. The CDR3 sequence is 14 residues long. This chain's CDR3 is CAISPGPVNTEAFF. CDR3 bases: TGTGCCATCAGCCCGGGACCGGTGAACACTGAAGCTTTCTTT.

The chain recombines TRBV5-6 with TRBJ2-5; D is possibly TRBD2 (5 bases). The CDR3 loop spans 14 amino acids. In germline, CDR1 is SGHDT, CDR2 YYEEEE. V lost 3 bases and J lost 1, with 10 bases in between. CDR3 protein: CASSSGLPQETQYF. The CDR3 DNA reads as TGTGCCAGCAGCTCCGGACTCCCCCAAGAGACCCAGTACTTC.

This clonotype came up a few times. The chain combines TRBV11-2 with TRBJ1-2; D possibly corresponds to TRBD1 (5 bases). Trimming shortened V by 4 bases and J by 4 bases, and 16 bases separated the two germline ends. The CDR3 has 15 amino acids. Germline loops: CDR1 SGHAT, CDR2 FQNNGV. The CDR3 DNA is TGTGCCAGCAGCTCGATAAGGGGCCGCTTCTATGGCTACACCTTC. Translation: CASSSIRGRFYGYTF.

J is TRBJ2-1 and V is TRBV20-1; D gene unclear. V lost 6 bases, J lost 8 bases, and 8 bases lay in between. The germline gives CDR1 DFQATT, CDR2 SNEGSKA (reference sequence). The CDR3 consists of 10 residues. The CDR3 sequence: CSAVDYEQFF. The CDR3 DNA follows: TGCAGTGCCGTCGATTATGAGCAGTTCTTC.

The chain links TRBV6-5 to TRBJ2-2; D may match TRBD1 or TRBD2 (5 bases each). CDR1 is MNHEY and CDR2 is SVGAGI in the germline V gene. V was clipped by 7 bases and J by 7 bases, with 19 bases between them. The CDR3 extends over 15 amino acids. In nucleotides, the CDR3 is TGTGCCAGCACCTATAACCCGGGGCAGGTCGGGGAGCTGTTTTTT. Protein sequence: CASTYNPGQVGELFF.